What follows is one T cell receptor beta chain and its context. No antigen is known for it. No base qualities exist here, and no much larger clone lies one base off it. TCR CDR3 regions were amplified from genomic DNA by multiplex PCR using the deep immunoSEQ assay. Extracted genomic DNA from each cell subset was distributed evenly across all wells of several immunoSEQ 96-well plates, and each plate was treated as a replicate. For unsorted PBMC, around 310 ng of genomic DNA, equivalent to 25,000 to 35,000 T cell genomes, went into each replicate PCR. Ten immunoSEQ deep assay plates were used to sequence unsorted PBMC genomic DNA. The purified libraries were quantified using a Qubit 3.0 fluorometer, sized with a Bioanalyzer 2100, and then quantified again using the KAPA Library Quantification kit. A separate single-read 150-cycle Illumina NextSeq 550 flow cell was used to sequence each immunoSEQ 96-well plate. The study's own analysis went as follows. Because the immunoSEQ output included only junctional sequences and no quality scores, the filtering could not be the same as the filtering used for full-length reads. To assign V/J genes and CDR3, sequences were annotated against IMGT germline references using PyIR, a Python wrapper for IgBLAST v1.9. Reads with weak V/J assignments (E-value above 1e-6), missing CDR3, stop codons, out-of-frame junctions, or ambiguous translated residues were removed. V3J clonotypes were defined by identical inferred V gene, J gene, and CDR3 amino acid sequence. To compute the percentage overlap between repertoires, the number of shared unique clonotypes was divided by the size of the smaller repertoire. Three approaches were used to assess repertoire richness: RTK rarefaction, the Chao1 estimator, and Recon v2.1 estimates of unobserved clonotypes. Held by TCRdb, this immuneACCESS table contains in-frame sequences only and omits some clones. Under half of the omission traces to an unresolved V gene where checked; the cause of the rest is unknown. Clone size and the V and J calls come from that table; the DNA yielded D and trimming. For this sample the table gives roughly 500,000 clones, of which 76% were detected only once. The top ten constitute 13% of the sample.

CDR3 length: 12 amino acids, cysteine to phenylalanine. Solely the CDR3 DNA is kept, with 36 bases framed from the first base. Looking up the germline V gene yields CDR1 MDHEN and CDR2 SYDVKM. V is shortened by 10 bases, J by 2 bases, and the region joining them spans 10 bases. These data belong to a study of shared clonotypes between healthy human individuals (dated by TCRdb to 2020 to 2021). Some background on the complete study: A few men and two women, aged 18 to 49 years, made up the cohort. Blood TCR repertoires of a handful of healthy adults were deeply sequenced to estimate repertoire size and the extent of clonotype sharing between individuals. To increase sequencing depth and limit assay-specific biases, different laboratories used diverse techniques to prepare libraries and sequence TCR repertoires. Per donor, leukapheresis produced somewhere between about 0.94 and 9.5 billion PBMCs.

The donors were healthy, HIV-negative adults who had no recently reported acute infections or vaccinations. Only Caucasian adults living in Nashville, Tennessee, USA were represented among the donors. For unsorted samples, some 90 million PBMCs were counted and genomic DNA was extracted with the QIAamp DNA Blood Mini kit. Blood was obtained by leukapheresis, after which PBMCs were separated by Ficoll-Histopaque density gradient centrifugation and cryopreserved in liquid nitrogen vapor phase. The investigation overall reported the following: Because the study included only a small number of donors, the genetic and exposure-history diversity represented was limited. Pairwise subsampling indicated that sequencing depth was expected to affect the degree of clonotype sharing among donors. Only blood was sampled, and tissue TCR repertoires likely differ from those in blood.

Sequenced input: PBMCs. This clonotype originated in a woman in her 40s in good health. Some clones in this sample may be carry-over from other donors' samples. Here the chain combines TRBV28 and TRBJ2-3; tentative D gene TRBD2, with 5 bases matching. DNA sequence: TGTGCCACCGGACTCTCCACAGATACGCAGTATTTT. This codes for CATGLSTDTQYF.